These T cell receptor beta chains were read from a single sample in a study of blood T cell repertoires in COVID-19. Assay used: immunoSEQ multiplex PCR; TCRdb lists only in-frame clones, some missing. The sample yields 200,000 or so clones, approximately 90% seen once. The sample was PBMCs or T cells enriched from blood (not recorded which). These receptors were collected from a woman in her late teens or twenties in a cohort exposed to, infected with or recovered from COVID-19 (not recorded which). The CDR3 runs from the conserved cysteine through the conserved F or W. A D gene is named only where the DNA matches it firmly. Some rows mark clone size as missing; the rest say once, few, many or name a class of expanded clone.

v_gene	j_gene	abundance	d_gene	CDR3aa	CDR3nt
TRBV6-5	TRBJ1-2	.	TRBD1	CASSPQGDYGYTF	TGTGCCAGCAGTCCACAGGGGGACTATGGCTACACCTTC
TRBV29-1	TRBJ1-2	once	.	CSVVGRGYGYTF	TGCAGCGTTGTTGGCAGGGGCTACGGCTACACCTTC
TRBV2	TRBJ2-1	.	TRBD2	CASSEALAGGYNEQFF	TGTGCCAGCAGTGAAGCGCTCGCGGGAGGGTACAATGAGCAGTTCTTC
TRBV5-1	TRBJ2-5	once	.	CASSLAQKQETQYF	TGCGCCAGCAGCTTGGCTCAGAAGCAAGAGACCCAGTACTTC
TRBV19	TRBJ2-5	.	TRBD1	CASSPPGQQETQYF	TGTGCCAGTAGCCCTCCGGGACAGCAAGAGACCCAGTACTTC
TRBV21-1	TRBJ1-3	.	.	CASSEAAGRAGNTIYF	TGTGCCAGCAGCGAGGCGGCAGGGAGGGCTGGAAACACCATATATTTT
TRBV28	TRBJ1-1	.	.	CASSFDRNTEAFF	TGTGCCAGCAGTTTCGACAGGAACACTGAAGCTTTCTTT
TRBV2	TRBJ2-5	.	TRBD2	CASLAPGLAEETQYF	TGTGCCAGCTTAGCTCCGGGACTAGCGGAAGAGACCCAGTACTTC
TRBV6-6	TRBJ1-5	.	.	CASSLRGGDLYQPQHF	TGTGCCAGCAGTTTGAGAGGCGGGGACCTTTATCAGCCCCAGCATTTT
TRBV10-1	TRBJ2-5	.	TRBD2	CASSDGGGAKTQYF	TGCGCCAGCAGTGATGGCGGGGGGGCAAAGACCCAGTACTTC
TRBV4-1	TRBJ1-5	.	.	CASSQTQGNQPQHF	TGCGCCAGCAGCCAAACACAGGGTAATCAGCCCCAGCATTTT
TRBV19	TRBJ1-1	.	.	CASNPGPGERSTEAFF	TGTGCCAGTAACCCCGGGCCCGGAGAGCGGAGCACTGAAGCTTTCTTT
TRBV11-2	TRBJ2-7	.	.	CASSRWEANSYEQYF	TGTGCCAGCAGCCGGTGGGAGGCCAACTCCTACGAGCAGTACTTC
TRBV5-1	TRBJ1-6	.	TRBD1	CASSLDRAGSPLHF	TGCGCCAGCAGCCTGGACAGGGCGGGTTCACCCCTCCACTTT
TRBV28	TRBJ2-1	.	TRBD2	CASSLFEREIGNEQFF	TGTGCCAGCAGTTTGTTTGAGCGGGAGATCGGCAATGAGCAGTTCTTC
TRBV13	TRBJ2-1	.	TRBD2	CASSRLTSGPYNEQFF	TGTGCCAGCAGCCGCCTAACTAGCGGGCCGTACAATGAGCAGTTCTTC
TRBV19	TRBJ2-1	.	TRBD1	CASRGDRVYNEQFF	TGTGCCAGTAGGGGAGACAGGGTCTACAATGAGCAGTTCTTC
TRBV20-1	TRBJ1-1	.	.	CSAHDGTEAFF	TGCAGTGCTCATGACGGGACTGAAGCTTTCTTT
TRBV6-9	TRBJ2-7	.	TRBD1	CASSYLGQGAYEQYF	TGTGCCAGCAGTTATTTGGGACAGGGGGCGTACGAGCAGTACTTC
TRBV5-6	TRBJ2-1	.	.	CASSSPGLRGNEQFF	TGTGCCAGCAGCTCTCCGGGACTCCGGGGGAATGAGCAGTTCTTC
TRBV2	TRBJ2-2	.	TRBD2	CASRELATGGELFF	TGTGCCAGCAGGGAACTAGCGACTGGGGGGGAGCTGTTTTTT
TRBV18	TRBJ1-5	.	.	CASSPVHNQPQHF	TGTGCCAGCTCACCAGTCCACAATCAGCCCCAGCATTTT